The 30 T cell receptor beta chains below were found in one sample sequenced in a study of PD-1 blockade in classical Hodgkin lymphoma. Assay used: immunoSEQ multiplex PCR; TCRdb lists only in-frame clones, some missing. The sample lists 15,000 to 20,000 clones; approximately 86% were seen once. Time point indicated: newly diagnosed, previously untreated cHL patient sample. Sequenced material: peripheral blood mononuclear cells (PBMCs). The receptors originated from a human donor with classical Hodgkin lymphoma.

The count of this clone is one. The chain links TRBV14 to TRBJ1-5; 7 bases match TRBD1. The CDR3 length is 18 residues. V gave up 4 bases and J gave up 0 bases; unmatched junction bases: 12. CDR1 and CDR2 (germline): SGHDN, FVKESK. CDR3 coding DNA: TGTGCCAGCAGCCCGCGGTCCGACAGGGCTTATAGCAATCAGCCCCAGCATTTT. This sequence encodes CASSPRSDRAYSNQPQHF.

V and J are TRBV10-3 and TRBJ2-1, with a weak D call TRBD2 (5 bases). The CDR3 consists of 13 residues. The V end lost 3 bases, the J end lost 9 bases, and 12 bases lay between the germline ends. Germline V gene lookup returns CDR1 ENHRY and CDR2 SYGVKD. CDR3 sequence (DNA): TGTGCCATCAGTGACCAACTAGGAAGTGAGCAGTTCTTC. It codes for CAISDQLGSEQFF.

The sample holds one count of this clone. V and J are TRBV7-9 and TRBJ2-5, with D possibly being TRBD1 (6 bases). V lost 4 bases to trimming and J lost 0 bases, with 9 bases between them. The CDR3 spans 14 residues. CDR1 and CDR2 from the germline V gene are SEHNR and FQNEAQ (reference sequence). The DNA of the CDR3 is TGTGCCAGCAGCTCGGACAGCTACCAAGAGACCCAGTACTTC. Its protein product is CASSSDSYQETQYF.

The V and J genes are TRBV7-9 and TRBJ1-1, with D possibly TRBD1 on 6 matching bases. The length of the CDR3 is 12 residues. The V end lost 2 bases, the J end lost 10 bases, and 11 bases lay between the germline ends. CDR1 and CDR2 (germline): SEHNR, FQNEAQ (reference sequence). CDR3: CASSLTLTGAFF. The CDR3 coding sequence is TGTGCCAGCAGCTTAACGCTGACAGGAGCTTTCTTT.

This clone occurred once. This rearrangement joins TRBV30 to TRBJ1-6, with 10 bases that match TRBD1. CDR1 and CDR2 (germline): GTSNPN, SVGIG (reference sequence). V lost 3 bases and J lost 10; bases outside the gene matches: 6. The CDR3 is made up of 14 amino acids. The DNA for the CDR3 is TGTGCCTGGAGAGAGGACAGGGGGTTCTCACCCCTCCACTTT. Translation: CAWREDRGFSPLHF. The full variable domain, its missing parts supplied by reference TRBV30 and TRBJ1-6, is SQTIHQWPATLVQPVGSPLSLECTVEGTSNPNLYWYRQAAGRGLQLLFYSVGIGQISSEVPQNLSASRPQDRQFILSSKKLLLSDSGFYLCAWREDRGFSPLHFGNGTRLTVT.

The rearrangement uses TRBV19 and TRBJ1-1, with D unclear. CDR1 is LNHDA, CDR2 SQIVND, per germline (reference sequence). V dropped 1 base and J dropped 0 bases, with 6 bases sitting between them. This CDR3 region has 14 residues. The CDR3 DNA is TGTGCCAGTAGTATAGCGGGGATGAACACTGAAGCTTTCTTT. Translated, it gives CASSIAGMNTEAFF.

This rearrangement joins TRBV10-3 to TRBJ2-6, with 11 nucleotides matching TRBD1. The CDR3 consists of 17 residues. CDR1 is ENHRY and CDR2 is SYGVKD in the germline V gene. The trim removed 6 bases at V and 0 bases at J, leaving 4 bases unmatched. CDR3 sequence reads: CAIRPGTGGSGANVLTF. CDR3 sequence (DNA): TGTGCCATCAGACCCGGGACAGGGGGCTCTGGGGCCAACGTCCTGACTTTC.

This clone was picked up one time. The chain has TRBV28 and TRBJ2-7; 12 bases are a match to TRBD2. Germline lookup yields CDR1 MDHEN and CDR2 SYDVKM. J lost 0 bases, V lost 5 bases, and 14 bases had no gene match. This CDR3 contains 19 residues. This chain's CDR3 is CASSQTPGLAGSGSYEQYF. The CDR3 region has the DNA TGTGCCAGCAGTCAGACCCCCGGACTAGCGGGAAGCGGCTCCTACGAGCAGTACTTC.

This clone was found once. The chain links TRBV7-2 to TRBJ2-7, with a tentative D call TRBD1 (5 bases). V lost 2 bases to trimming and J lost 2 bases, with 10 bases between them. CDR1 SGHTA and CDR2 FQGNSA come from the germline V gene. This CDR3 has 14 amino acids. The CDR3 sequence is CASSLLGPTYEQYF. The CDR3 DNA reads as TGTGCCAGCAGCTTACTGGGGCCAACCTACGAGCAGTACTTC.

The table lists this clone with a count of one. V and J are TRBV19 and TRBJ1-2; 11 bases agree with TRBD1. V lost 7 bases, J lost 7 bases, and 2 bases stayed unmatched. The CDR3 extends over 12 amino acids. The germline gives CDR1 LNHDA, CDR2 SQIVND (reference sequence). This CDR3 is CASTDRGLGYTF. The CDR3 bases are TGTGCCAGTACGGACAGGGGGCTTGGCTACACCTTC.

This clone appeared once. The chain uses TRBV28 and TRBJ2-3; either TRBD1 or TRBD2 may supply D (6 bases each). Trimming took off 2 bases at V and 5 bases at J, with 17 bases between the two ends. Germline V lookup: CDR1 MDHEN, CDR2 SYDVKM. This CDR3 has 16 residues. The CDR3 DNA follows: TGTGCCAGCAGTTTAGGTGGGGGGCCAGGAGGAGATACGCAGTATTTT. Protein sequence: CASSLGGGPGGDTQYF.

This clone was seen only once. The gene calls are TRBV7-3 and TRBJ2-1, with 11 positions matching TRBD2. There are 15 residues in the CDR3. Germline lookup yields CDR1 SGHTA and CDR2 FQGTGA. After removal of 2 bases from V and 8 bases from J, the junction contained 5 bases not matched to a gene. DNA for the CDR3: TGTGCCAGCAGCTTATCCTCTAGCGGGAGGTATGAGCAGTTCTTC. Amino acids: CASSLSSSGRYEQFF.

V usage is TRBV5-1 and J usage is TRBJ1-6; 12 nucleotides match TRBD1. This CDR3 has 19 residues. Germline V gene sequence: CDR1 SGHRS, CDR2 YFSETQ. Trimming removed 2 bases from V and 8 bases from J; junction bases left unmatched: 14. As DNA, the CDR3 is TGCGCCAGCAGCTTTCACTATCCGGGACAGGGGGCACGAGATTCACCCCTCCACTTT. Its protein is CASSFHYPGQGARDSPLHF.

J is TRBJ1-5 and V is TRBV5-1; no clear D gene. Looked up from germline, CDR1 is SGHRS and CDR2 is YFSETQ. CDR3 length equals 14 residues. Trimming cost V 1 base and J 9 bases, with 14 bases left between them. The CDR3 DNA reads as TGCGCCAGCAGCTTGAAAGGAGCCCCCGGGCCCCAGCATTTT. As protein: CASSLKGAPGPQHF.

This chain connects TRBV2 to TRBJ1-2; 7 bases line up with TRBD1. This CDR3 is built from 14 residues. V gave up 7 bases and J gave up 0 bases; unmatched junction bases: 5. The germline V gene encodes CDR1 SNHLY and CDR2 FYNNEI. CDR3 amino acids: CASKFQGANYGYTF. The CDR3, as DNA: TGTGCCAGCAAGTTCCAGGGGGCTAACTATGGCTACACCTTC.

The chain recombines TRBV5-1 with TRBJ2-3; the D is unclear. Germline loops: CDR1 SGHRS, CDR2 YFSETQ. CDR3 length: 11 amino acids. V was pared by 3 bases and J by 3 bases, with 2 bases between. CDR3 sequence: CASSSTDTQYF. As DNA, the CDR3 is TGCGCCAGCAGCTCTACAGATACGCAGTATTTT.

The V gene is TRBV7-9, the J gene TRBJ2-5, with 7 bases that match TRBD1. V was clipped by 0 bases and J by 2 bases; unmatched bases: 12. Per germline, CDR1 SEHNR and CDR2 FQNEAQ (reference sequence). The CDR3 spans 18 residues. The CDR3 DNA sequence: TGTGCCAGCAGCTTAGCGTACGGTGAGGGACAGCCTCAAGAGACCCAGTACTTC. Translating gives CASSLAYGEGQPQETQYF.

The genes are TRBV7-2 and TRBJ2-7, with 12 bases aligning to TRBD2. V was pared by 5 bases and J by 4 bases, with 3 bases of the junction left unmatched. From germline, CDR1 is SGHTA and CDR2 FQGNSA. This CDR3 has 14 residues. In DNA form, the CDR3 reads TGTGCCAGCAGCGCGGGACTAGCGGGTTACGAGCAGTACTTC. This sequence encodes CASSAGLAGYEQYF.

The chain carries TRBV9 and TRBJ2-3, with D possibly called TRBD1 or TRBD2 (6 bases each). V lost 2 bases to trimming and J lost 3 bases, with 10 bases between them. Germline V CDR1 and CDR2: SGDLS, YYNGEE. The CDR3 has 14 amino acids. This CDR3 reads CASSVRGETDTQYF. DNA for the CDR3: TGTGCCAGCAGCGTGAGGGGGGAAACAGATACGCAGTATTTT.

The rearrangement joins TRBV28 to TRBJ2-2, with D possibly matching TRBD2 (6 bases). Trimming stripped 4 bases from V and 0 bases from J, with 9 bases between. Germline CDR1 reads MDHEN; CDR2 reads SYDVKM. The length of the CDR3 is 15 residues. The CDR3 sequence: CASSSPSANTGELFF. CDR3 in DNA: TGTGCCAGCAGTTCCCCTAGCGCGAACACCGGGGAGCTGTTTTTT. Full variable domain (missing parts from reference TRBV28 and TRBJ2-2): DVKVTQSSRYLVKRTGEKVFLECVQDMDHENMFWYRQDPGLGLRLIYFSYDVKMKEKGDIPEGYSVSREKKERFSLILESASTNQTSMYLCASSSPSANTGELFFGEGSRLTVL.

This clone was observed a few times. The V call is TRBV15, the J call TRBJ2-2; maybe TRBD2 (5 bases). In germline, CDR1 is LNHNV, CDR2 YYDKDF (reference sequence). With 8 bases removed from V and 3 bases from J, the gap between germline ends came to 13 bases. This CDR3 has 14 amino acids. This CDR3 reads CATRRMGDTGELFF. CDR3 bases: TGTGCCACCCGACGCATGGGAGACACCGGGGAGCTGTTTTTT.

The chain is built from TRBV5-6 and TRBJ2-7; D gene unclear. CDR3 size: 13 residues. With 0 bases removed from V and 6 bases from J, the gap between germline ends came to 10 bases. CDR1 and CDR2 from the germline V gene are SGHDT and YYEEEE. The CDR3 spells CASSLGPPREQYF. DNA for the CDR3: TGTGCCAGCAGCTTGGGCCCCCCCCGCGAGCAGTACTTC.

Only a few counts were recorded for this clone. The V gene is TRBV28, the J gene TRBJ1-2; a weak D match, TRBD1 (5 bases). In germline, CDR1 is MDHEN, CDR2 SYDVKM. The CDR3 covers 11 residues. Trimming removed 5 bases at V and 8 bases at J, with 9 bases between. The CDR3 here is CASSAGFGYTF. CDR3 nucleotides: TGTGCCAGCAGTGCAGGGTTCGGCTACACCTTC.

This chain links TRBV28 with TRBJ1-6; the D is unclear. The germline gives CDR1 MDHEN, CDR2 SYDVKM. Trimming removed 6 bases from V and 11 bases from J, with 11 bases in between. CDR3 length equals 12 residues. CDR3 sequence reads: CASSRSFTPLHF. In DNA, the CDR3 is TGTGCCAGCAGCCGCTCATTTACACCCCTCCACTTT.

The gene calls are TRBV4-1 and TRBJ2-7; perhaps TRBD2 as D (6 bases). Trimming stripped 1 base from V and 3 bases from J, with 16 bases between. CDR3 length equals 16 residues. The germline gives CDR1 MGHRA, CDR2 YSYEKL. The CDR3 coding sequence is TGCGCCAGCAGCCAAGCCGCCACGGGAGCCCGCTACGAGCAGTACTTC. Encoded protein: CASSQAATGARYEQYF.

The CDR3 DNA sequence: TGCGCCAGCAGCTTGGCCTTTACGGCGGCTACTAACTATGGCTACACCTTC. This gives the protein CASSLAFTAATNYGYTF. The chain has TRBV5-1 and TRBJ1-2; D is unresolved. Germline V CDR1 and CDR2: SGHRS, YFSETQ. V was shortened by 0 bases and J by 0 bases, with 15 bases between the two germline ends. CDR3 length equals 17 residues.

CDR3 nucleotide sequence: TGTGCCAGGGGGGGGACAGTTCGGGTCGAAAACATTCAGTACTTC. It yields the protein CARGGTVRVENIQYF. This chain connects TRBV25-1 to TRBJ2-4; perhaps D is TRBD1 or TRBD2 (7 bases each). There are 15 residues in the CDR3. V lost 9 bases to trimming and J lost 5 bases, with 20 bases between them. Germline CDR1 and CDR2: MGHDK and SYGVNS.

The V gene is TRBV7-9, the J gene TRBJ2-1; D not certain. The CDR3 length is 12 residues. The germline V gene has CDR1 SEHNR and CDR2 FQNEAQ (reference sequence). V was trimmed by 8 bases and J by 5 bases, leaving 10 bases between them. The chain's CDR3 is CASSSANNEQFF. The CDR3 DNA sequence: TGTGCCAGCTCCTCCGCCAACAATGAGCAGTTCTTC.

The chain uses TRBV9 and TRBJ1-2; 9 positions match TRBD1. The CDR3 consists of 14 residues. V dropped 7 bases and J dropped 5; count of bases not matched to a gene: 9. Per germline, CDR1 SGDLS and CDR2 YYNGEE. CDR3 amino acids: CASGKGQGSYGYTF. The CDR3 DNA reads as TGTGCCAGCGGGAAGGGACAGGGAAGTTATGGCTACACCTTC.

CDR3: CASSPQGLGGEQFF. The CDR3 DNA is TGTGCCAGCAGTCCCCAGGGACTAGGTGGTGAGCAGTTCTTC. This rearrangement joins TRBV27 to TRBJ2-1; 8 bases align to TRBD2. The CDR3 length is 14 residues. Germline values: CDR1 MNHEY, CDR2 SMNVEV (reference sequence). V dropped 5 bases and J dropped 9; count of bases not matched to a gene: 9.